A single sample gave rise to the 22 T cell receptor beta chains below, sequenced in a study of T cells in Graves' hyperthyroidism and ophthalmopathy. Researchers amplified the TCR beta CDR3 regions from RNA transcripts. HTBI primers were employed in a first-round RT-PCR of the TCR CDR3. One entry per CDR3 protein, called by TCRdb with MiXCR from the multiplex PCR reads. The sample has approximately 420,000 distinct CDR3 sequences; approximately 15% are singletons. Specimen: blood. The source is a woman in her 30s with Graves' hyperthyroidism.

The chain couples TRBV2 to TRBJ2-7; TRBD2 aligns across 11 bases. Per the germline V gene, CDR1 is SNHLY and CDR2 is FYNNEI. This CDR3 is built from 14 residues. The trim removed 7 bases at V and 5 bases at J, leaving 7 bases unmatched. The CDR3 nucleotides read TGTGCCAGCACGGGACTAGCGGAAAACGACGAGCAGTACTTC. Protein sequence: CASTGLAENDEQYF.

This clonotype has a count of ten or more. CDR3 sequence reads: CASSSRSAGASYEQYF. CDR3 bases: TGCGCCAGCAGCTCACGCAGTGCAGGTGCCTCCTACGAGCAGTACTTC. The chain recombines TRBV5-1 with TRBJ2-7, with D unclear. V shed 3 bases and J shed 0 bases, with 16 bases lying between them. Per the germline V gene, CDR1 is SGHRS and CDR2 is YFSETQ. The CDR3 is 16 residues long.

The table lists this clonotype with many counts. The rearrangement links TRBV20-1 to TRBJ1-4, with D hard to call. CDR3 size: 15 residues. Germline V gene data show CDR1 as DFQATT and CDR2 as SNEGSKA (reference sequence). V was trimmed by 6 bases and J by 1 base, leaving 15 bases between them. CDR3 in DNA: TGCAGTGCGGAGGGCCAGGATGGAACTAATGAAAAACTGTTTTTT. This gives the protein CSAEGQDGTNEKLFF.

A few counts support this clonotype. The J gene is TRBJ1-1, the V gene TRBV6-1, with TRBD1 matching 8 bases. The V segment lost 7 bases and the J segment 5 bases; nucleotides outside the gene matches: 6. Germline V CDR1 and CDR2: MNHNS, SASEGT. This CDR3 is built from 13 residues. The CDR3 region has the DNA TGTGCCAGCACCGGAACAGGGGGTACTGAAGCTTTCTTT. It encodes CASTGTGGTEAFF.

This clonotype was observed a handful of times. The V gene is TRBV7-9, the J gene TRBJ2-1, with D possibly matching TRBD2 (6 bases). Trimming shortened V by 4 bases and J by 8 bases, and 12 bases separated the two germline ends. Germline V gene lookup returns CDR1 SEHNR and CDR2 FQNEAQ (reference sequence). The CDR3 covers 13 residues. In DNA form, the CDR3 reads TGTGCCAGCAGCTCAGAGAGGGAGGATGAGCAGTTCTTC. It yields the protein CASSSEREDEQFF. The full variable domain, its missing parts supplied by reference TRBV7-9 and TRBJ2-1, is DTGVSQNPRHKITKRGQNVTFRCDPISEHNRLYWYRQTLGQGPEFLTYFQNEAQLEKSRLLSDRFSAERPKGSFSTLEIQRTEQGDSAMYLCASSSEREDEQFFGPGTRLTVL.

The sample holds a few counts of this clonotype. The CDR3 DNA is TGTGCCACCAGTGATCCCTCAGGGGGCCACACCGGGGAGCTGTTTTTT. Translation gives CATSDPSGGHTGELFF. This sequence joins TRBV24-1 and TRBJ2-2; 8 bases agree with TRBD1. The V segment lost 3 bases and the J segment 3 bases; nucleotides outside the gene matches: 5. Germline V gene sequence: CDR1 KGHDR, CDR2 SFDVKD. CDR3 size: 16 residues.

At least ten counts were recorded for this clonotype. The chain carries TRBV7-2 and TRBJ1-5; 8 positions agree with TRBD1. CDR3 size: 15 residues. The V gene's germline CDR1 is SGHTA and CDR2 FQGNSA. The V gene end was trimmed by 5 bases and the J gene end by 1 base; junction bases not matched to a gene: 4. CDR3 nucleotides: TGTGCCAGCAGCCCCGACAGGGGAAGCAATCAGCCCCAGCATTTT. Residues: CASSPDRGSNQPQHF.

This clonotype was seen only a few times. This chain joins TRBV9 and TRBJ2-4; 12 positions agree with TRBD2. Germline V gene lookup returns CDR1 SGDLS and CDR2 YYNGEE. With V trimmed by 0 bases and J by 10 bases, 2 bases remained unmatched. The CDR3 runs 14 residues. The DNA for the CDR3 is TGTGCCAGCAGCGTAGGCCTAGCGGGAGGGATTCAGTACTTC. Its translation is CASSVGLAGGIQYF.

A note on this clonotype: Relative to the germline gene, one junction end is altered; a read error may explain this. The chain couples TRBV19 to TRBJ2-3, with 14 bases that match TRBD2. CDR3 length: 18 residues. Germline V CDR1 and CDR2: LNHDA, SQIVND (reference sequence). CDR3 in amino acids: CASSSRGLAGVRTDMQYF. The CDR3 coding sequence is TGTGCCAGTAGTTCCCGGGGACTAGCGGGAGTTCGGACAGATATGCAGTATTTT.

J is TRBJ2-2 and V is TRBV12-3 or TRBV12-4; perhaps TRBD2 as D (6 bases). CDR3 length: 13 amino acids. Trimming left V 4 bases short and J 6 bases short, with 9 bases between. CDR3 in amino acids: CASSSSVAGELFF. In DNA form, the CDR3 reads TGTGCCAGCAGTTCTAGCGTGGCCGGGGAGCTGTTTTTT.

This clonotype was counted between two and nine times. V and J are TRBV7-2 and TRBJ2-3, with TRBD2 matching over 13 bases. Unmatched junction bases numbered 1, after V lost 5 bases and J lost 11 bases. This CDR3 comprises 12 residues. CDR1 is SGHTA and CDR2 is FQGNSA in the germline V gene. The CDR3 coding sequence is TGTGCCAGCAGCCGGACTAGCGGGGGGCAGTATTTT. Amino acid sequence: CASSRTSGGQYF.

This chain connects TRBV28 to TRBJ2-1; 8 bases are shared with TRBD1. This CDR3 has 17 amino acids. CDR1 is MDHEN, CDR2 SYDVKM, per germline. J was trimmed by 5 bases and V by 6 bases; bases with no gene match: 15. Here the CDR3 DNA reads TGTGCCAGCAGCCCGCGCCGATCAGGGGGCCCCAACAATGAGCAGTTCTTC. This encodes CASSPRRSGGPNNEQFF.

The chain joins TRBV5-6 to TRBJ1-5; D unclear. Germline V gene sequence: CDR1 SGHDT, CDR2 YYEEEE. CDR3 length equals 12 residues. The ends were cut back, 2 bases at V and 5 bases at J, with 5 bases in the middle. The CDR3 is CASSLVDQPQHF. CDR3 nucleotides: TGTGCCAGCAGCTTAGTTGATCAGCCCCAGCATTTT.

The chain is built from TRBV2 and TRBJ2-3; D unclear. Trimming pared 3 bases from V and 6 bases from J, leaving 10 bases between. Germline CDR1 SNHLY, CDR2 FYNNEI. The length of the CDR3 is 13 residues. CDR3 amino acids: CASSDSPPDTQYF. The CDR3 DNA reads TGTGCCAGCAGTGATAGTCCCCCGGATACGCAGTATTTT.

This clonotype has ten or more counts. CDR3 coding DNA: TGTGCCAGCTCTGGGAGCAATCAGCCCCAGCATTTT. Protein product: CASSGSNQPQHF. The chain recombines TRBV2 with TRBJ1-5, with D hard to call. Germline values: CDR1 SNHLY, CDR2 FYNNEI. Trimming pared 8 bases from V and 1 base from J, leaving 6 bases between. The CDR3 contains 12 residues.

This clonotype was observed a single time. This sequence joins TRBV9 and TRBJ2-2, with D unclear. V lost 7 bases, J lost 6 bases, and 16 bases lay in between. Per the germline V gene, CDR1 is SGDLS and CDR2 is YYNGEE. This CDR3 contains 14 residues. CDR3 nucleotide sequence: TGTGCCAGCGCGGTGCAGGTAGCTCCCGGGGAGCTGTTTTTT. Translating it yields CASAVQVAPGELFF.

This clonotype was seen a few times. The J gene is TRBJ2-1, the V gene TRBV18, with 15 bases lining up with TRBD2. The ends lost 3 bases at V and 1 base at J; junction bases unmatched: 1. Germline V gives CDR1 KGHSH, CDR2 LQKENI. The CDR3 totals 17 residues. This chain's CDR3 is CASSPGLAGGSYNEQFF. CDR3 DNA: TGTGCCAGCTCACCGGGACTAGCGGGAGGTTCCTACAATGAGCAGTTCTTC.

This clonotype was recorded many times. CDR3 amino acids: CASSSTGENTEAFF. The CDR3 DNA reads TGCGCCAGCAGCTCGACAGGCGAGAACACTGAAGCTTTCTTT. The chain carries TRBV5-1 and TRBJ1-1; maybe TRBD1 (6 bases). The CDR3 runs to 14 residues. Germline V gene sequence: CDR1 SGHRS, CDR2 YFSETQ. Trimming took 3 bases from V and 1 from J, leaving 10 bases between them.

This clonotype was seen a few times. One base away lies a much larger clone, so this may be a sequencing read error. The chain couples TRBV2 to TRBJ1-5; D unresolved. Germline CDR1 reads SNHLY; CDR2 reads FYNNEI. The CDR3 sequence is 14 residues long. V lost 11 bases and J 6 bases, leaving 20 bases between the germline ends. The CDR3 DNA sequence: TGTGCCGCCGCCGCAGACTTAAGCGGTCAGCCCCAGCATTTT. Its translation is CAAAADLSGQPQHF.

This clonotype occurred many times. J is TRBJ2-5 and V is TRBV27; 7 bases match TRBD2. The CDR3 sequence is 15 residues long. Trimming at V came to 6 bases and at J to 5 bases, leaving 12 bases not matched to a gene. Germline CDR1 reads MNHEY; CDR2 reads SMNVEV (reference sequence). The chain's CDR3 is CASSQASGIGETQYF. The CDR3 region has the DNA TGTGCCAGCAGCCAGGCGAGCGGGATCGGGGAGACCCAGTACTTC.

DNA of the CDR3: TGTGCCAGTAGTGCACAGGGATACACCGGGGAGCTGTTTTTT. Translating it yields CASSAQGYTGELFF. V usage is TRBV19 and J usage is TRBJ2-2, with D possibly being TRBD1 (6 bases). V was cut by 5 bases and J by 3 bases, with 10 bases left in between. The CDR3 has 14 amino acids. Germline CDR1 LNHDA, CDR2 SQIVND (reference sequence). Based on the CDR3 plus reference TRBV19 and TRBJ2-2, the full variable domain is DGGITQSPKYLFRKEGQNVTLSCEQNLNHDAMYWYRQDPGQGLRLIYYSQIVNDFQKGDIAEGYSVSREKKESFPLTVTSAQKNPTAFYLCASSAQGYTGELFFGEGSRLTVL.

This sequence joins TRBV7-9 and TRBJ2-1; D gene uncertain. V was clipped by 0 bases and J by 9 bases, with 12 bases between them. Per the germline V gene, CDR1 is SEHNR and CDR2 is FQNEAQ (reference sequence). CDR3 length: 14 residues. The chain's CDR3 is CASSLAGSWGEQFF. CDR3 sequence (DNA): TGTGCCAGCAGCTTAGCGGGGTCCTGGGGTGAGCAGTTCTTC.